The following is a T cell receptor beta chain sequence with its context. What it binds is not known. The sample is drawn from a study of cytomegalovirus exposure and HLA in healthy donors. Study results and caveats: An analysis that was carried out later associated approximately 17,000 TCR beta sequences with HLA alleles at 0.05 false discovery rate. As a later analysis showed, a missense DCLRE1C variant was linked to trimming of TCR beta V- and J-genes.

With 0 bases removed from V and 4 bases from J, the gap between germline ends came to 7 bases. The CDR3 loop spans 13 amino acids. The V gene's germline CDR1 is GTSNPN and CDR2 SVGIG (reference sequence). A multiplex PCR was run with 60 Vbeta primers and 13 Jbeta primers. The assay was immunoSEQ multiplex PCR, and TCRdb's table has in-frame clones only and misses some. Found here are roughly 100,000 clones, over 80% of them singletons; the top ten hold just over 2.5%. Donors counted as nominally healthy when sampled, yet unrecorded immune exposures were likely. This rearrangement joins TRBV30 to TRBJ1-3; no firm D call. The specimen was PBMCs. The origin of this receptor is a middle-aged man in good health and CMV-seronegative. As DNA, the CDR3 is TGTGCCTGGAGTGTATCTGGCGGAAACACCATATATTTT. Protein sequence: CAWSVSGGNTIYF.